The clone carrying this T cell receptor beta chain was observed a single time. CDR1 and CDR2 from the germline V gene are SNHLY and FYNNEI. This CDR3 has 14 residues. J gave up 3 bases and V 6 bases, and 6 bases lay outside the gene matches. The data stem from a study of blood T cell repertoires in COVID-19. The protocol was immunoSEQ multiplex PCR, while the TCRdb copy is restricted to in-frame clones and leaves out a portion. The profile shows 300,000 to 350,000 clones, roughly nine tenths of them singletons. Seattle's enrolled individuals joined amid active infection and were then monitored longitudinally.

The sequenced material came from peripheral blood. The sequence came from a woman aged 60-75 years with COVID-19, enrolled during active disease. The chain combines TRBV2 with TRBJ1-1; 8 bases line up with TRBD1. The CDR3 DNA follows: TGTGCCAGCAGGAGGACAGGGAGGGACACTGAAGCTTTCTTT. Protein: CASRRTGRDTEAFF.